The following is a T cell receptor (beta chain) sequence with its context. The data belong to a study of T cells after yellow fever vaccination. There are 13 residues in the CDR3. V lost 5 bases and J lost 9, with 17 bases in between. Germline CDR1 MNHEY, CDR2 SMNVEV (reference sequence). MiXCR was run by TCRdb on the 5' RACE reads, yielding one entry per CDR3 protein. The sample records roughly 120,000 distinct CDR3 sequences, around 6.7% being singletons. This chain links TRBV27 with TRBJ2-7; no reliable D call. The TCR sequence derives from a man aged 18 to 29 who received the YFV17D yellow fever vaccine. The sample was CD4+ T cells sorted from PBMCs, taken roughly 45 days after the first yellow fever vaccination. The CDR3 here is CASSPPGYGGQYF. The DNA of the CDR3 is TGTGCCAGCAGTCCCCCCGGCTACGGCGGGCAGTACTTC.